The next 23 T cell receptor beta chains were all read from a single sample in a study of T-cell memory formation after mild COVID-19. TCRdb called the 5' RACE reads again in MiXCR, with one record for every CDR3 protein. The table lists under 450,000 distinct CDR3 sequences, under 25% of them singletons. The specimen sequenced was PBMCs or a T cell subset sorted from them (not recorded which). Source of these receptors: a man aged 18 to 29 who had mild COVID-19 (a few samples of this study predate the infection). Cell type and time point are not known.

This clonotype was picked up a small number of times. The chain is built from TRBV5-1 and TRBJ1-2; TRBD1 matches at 7 bases. This CDR3 has 15 amino acids. Germline-derived CDR1 and CDR2 are SGHRS and YFSETQ. The J segment lost 4 bases and the V segment lost 7 bases, leaving 13 bases of the junction unmatched. CDR3 DNA: TGCGCCAGCCCCGAATATATTAGGGGGCTCTATGGCTACACCTTC. Its protein is CASPEYIRGLYGYTF.

This chain joins TRBV7-9 and TRBJ2-2; weak D call: TRBD2 (6 bases). Germline CDR1 and CDR2: SEHNR and FQNEAQ (reference sequence). The CDR3 is 17 amino acids. The germline V and J ends were trimmed by 5 bases and 6 bases, with 22 bases remaining between them. The chain's CDR3 is CASSPMPPAGWAGELFF. The CDR3 region has the DNA TGTGCCAGCAGCCCAATGCCCCCGGCGGGGTGGGCCGGGGAGCTGTTTTTT.

This clonotype was counted only a few times. The V call is TRBV3-1, the J call TRBJ1-2; D remains ambiguous. CDR3 length equals 13 residues. Germline lookup yields CDR1 LGHDT and CDR2 YNNKEL (reference sequence). The germline V and J ends were trimmed by 3 bases and 4 bases, with 9 bases remaining between them. The CDR3 DNA is TGTGCCAGCAGCCACAGTACTGGCTATGGCTACACCTTC. Translation: CASSHSTGYGYTF.

This clonotype was recorded a few times. V gene TRBV5-5 combines with J gene TRBJ2-2; D may be TRBD1 (6 bases). Trimming stripped 7 bases from V and 1 base from J, with 11 bases between. Germline V gene data show CDR1 as SGHKS and CDR2 as YYEKEE (reference sequence). This CDR3 spans 14 amino acids. The CDR3: CASDRLLNTGELFF. The CDR3 DNA sequence: TGTGCCAGCGACAGGCTACTGAACACCGGGGAGCTGTTTTTT.

V is TRBV20-1 and J is TRBJ2-7, with D possibly matching TRBD1 (5 bases). V was cut by 2 bases and J by 4 bases, with 12 bases left in between. The CDR3 length is 13 residues. Germline values: CDR1 DFQATT, CDR2 SNEGSKA (reference sequence). The CDR3 protein is CSARSRGGYEQYF. DNA for the CDR3: TGCAGTGCTAGATCTAGGGGTGGGTACGAGCAGTACTTC.

This clonotype has just a few counts. The rearrangement links TRBV5-1 to TRBJ1-1; TRBD1 is a possible D gene (5 bases). This CDR3 region has 15 residues. V lost 1 base and J lost 3, with 13 bases in between. Looked up from germline, CDR1 is SGHRS and CDR2 is YFSETQ. CDR3 sequence: CASSLFRGAYTEAFF. The CDR3 DNA sequence: TGCGCCAGCAGCTTGTTCCGGGGCGCCTACACTGAAGCTTTCTTT.

The V and J genes are TRBV20-1 and TRBJ1-2; possibly TRBD1 for D (6 bases). Deletions cut 3 bases from V and 3 bases from J, with 11 bases between. CDR3 length: 13 residues. Germline V lookup: CDR1 DFQATT, CDR2 SNEGSKA (reference sequence). The CDR3: CSASVTGHYGYTF. The CDR3 region has the DNA TGCAGTGCTAGCGTGACAGGCCACTATGGCTACACCTTC.

This clonotype has more than one count but fewer than ten. The chain is built from TRBV7-3 and TRBJ2-6, with D maybe TRBD1 (6 bases). Germline CDR1 and CDR2: SGHTA and FQGTGA. The V end lost 5 bases, the J end lost 3 bases, and 8 bases lay between the germline ends. This CDR3 spans 14 amino acids. In DNA form, the CDR3 reads TGTGCCAGCAGCCCAGGGGTTGGGGCCAACGTCCTGACTTTC. It codes for CASSPGVGANVLTF.

In this sample, this clonotype turned up a few times. The chain has TRBV19 and TRBJ1-1; D gene uncertain. CDR1 LNHDA and CDR2 SQIVND come from the germline V gene (reference sequence). CDR3 size: 12 residues. Deletions cut 8 bases from V and 6 bases from J, with 13 bases between. The CDR3 bases are TGTGCCAGTGGAAACGGCCGGGCTGAAGCTTTCTTT. This encodes CASGNGRAEAFF.

This chain links TRBV7-2 with TRBJ2-3; D unresolved. Germline CDR1 and CDR2: SGHTA and FQGNSA. Trimming stripped 4 bases from V and 3 bases from J, with 5 bases between. CDR3 length equals 12 residues. CDR3 sequence (DNA): TGTGCCAGCAGCTCCCAAACAGATACGCAGTATTTT. The encoded protein is CASSSQTDTQYF.

This clonotype is medium-sized. The V gene is TRBV4-1, the J gene TRBJ2-4, with a weak D call TRBD2 (5 bases). Germline values: CDR1 MGHRA, CDR2 YSYEKL. The CDR3 consists of 16 residues. V lost 10 bases and J 1 base, leaving 20 bases between the germline ends. The CDR3 DNA sequence: TGCGCCACCTCGGGTGCGGGCTTTCTGGCCAAAAACATTCAGTACTTC. It codes for CATSGAGFLAKNIQYF.

This clonotype was found a few times. This sequence joins TRBV4-1 and TRBJ1-2, with D possibly TRBD1 on 6 matching bases. The V gene lost 2 bases and the J gene lost 4 bases, with 14 bases spanning the gap. The CDR3 contains 15 residues. In germline, CDR1 is MGHRA, CDR2 YSYEKL. The chain's CDR3 is CASSQLEGQRYGYTF. The CDR3 coding sequence is TGCGCCAGCAGCCAATTAGAGGGACAACGCTATGGCTACACCTTC.

The rearrangement joins TRBV6-2 or TRBV6-3 to TRBJ1-5, with TRBD1 as a possible D gene (6 bases). V was cut by 3 bases and J by 4 bases, with 10 bases left in between. The germline gives CDR1 MNHEY, CDR2 SVGEGT. CDR3 length equals 14 residues. CDR3 sequence: CASSYLGGNQPQHF. Here the CDR3 DNA reads TGTGCCAGCAGTTATTTAGGGGGTAATCAGCCCCAGCATTTT.

This clonotype has more than one count but fewer than ten. The chain recombines TRBV9 with TRBJ2-7; D is ambiguous. V lost 0 bases to trimming and J lost 0 bases, with 7 bases between them. Looked up from germline, CDR1 is SGDLS and CDR2 is YYNGEE. CDR3 length: 14 amino acids. CDR3 residues: CASSVAWSSYEQYF. For the CDR3, the DNA is TGTGCCAGCAGCGTAGCTTGGAGCTCCTACGAGCAGTACTTC.

This clonotype came up a few times. This chain links TRBV5-4 with TRBJ2-7; possibly TRBD2 for D (6 bases). The CDR3 is made up of 14 amino acids. V was clipped by 6 bases and J by 0 bases, with 13 bases between them. Germline V gene lookup returns CDR1 SGHNT and CDR2 YYREEE (reference sequence). The CDR3 DNA follows: TGTGCCAGCACCCCGGGGGAGGCCTCCTACGAGCAGTACTTC. This gives the protein CASTPGEASYEQYF.

This clonotype was observed many times. The V and J genes are TRBV29-1 and TRBJ2-4, with D uncertain. The germline V gene encodes CDR1 SQVTM and CDR2 ANQGSEA. V was clipped by 0 bases and J by 3 bases, with 12 bases between them. The CDR3 totals 15 residues. CDR3 protein: CSVEDPLDRKNIQYF. CDR3 DNA sequence: TGCAGCGTTGAAGATCCCCTGGACCGCAAAAACATTCAGTACTTC.

This clonotype has just a few counts. The chain recombines TRBV7-9 with TRBJ2-5; 8 bases align to TRBD1. CDR3 size: 15 residues. V dropped 7 bases and J dropped 5; count of bases not matched to a gene: 12. Germline CDR1 is SEHNR and CDR2 is FQNEAQ (reference sequence). The CDR3 is CASNKGRGQSETQYF. In nucleotides, the CDR3 is TGTGCCAGCAACAAGGGCAGGGGGCAGTCGGAGACCCAGTACTTC.

In regard to this clonotype: One junction end disagrees with the germline gene, perhaps due to a read error. The CDR3 DNA sequence: TGTGCCAGCAGTCCCTGGACAGGGAGAGAAGAGACCAAGTACTTC. It codes for CASSPWTGREETKYF. This chain connects TRBV28 to TRBJ2-5; TRBD1 agrees at 8 bases. Germline CDR1 reads MDHEN; CDR2 reads SYDVKM. The CDR3 consists of 15 residues. Drawing the rest from reference TRBV28 and TRBJ2-5, the complete variable domain is DVKVTQSSRYLVKRTGEKVFLECVQDMDHENMFWYRQDPGLGLRLIYFSYDVKMKEKGDIPEGYSVSREKKERFSLILESASTNQTSMYLCASSPWTGREETKYFGPGTRLLVL.

There are a few counts of this clonotype. The rearrangement links TRBV11-2 to TRBJ1-2; TRBD1 is a possible D gene (5 bases). V lost 5 bases and J 6 bases, leaving 16 bases between the germline ends. Germline V lookup: CDR1 SGHAT, CDR2 FQNNGV. The CDR3 length is 14 residues. The CDR3 loop reads CASSLAGLGDGYTF. CDR3 sequence (DNA): TGTGCCAGCAGCCTAGCCGGCCTGGGGGATGGCTACACCTTC.

This clonotype was observed a few times. The rearrangement links TRBV5-6 to TRBJ2-2; D may be TRBD1 or TRBD2 (5 bases each). CDR1 SGHDT and CDR2 YYEEEE come from the germline V gene. CDR3 length: 14 residues. The germline V and J ends were trimmed by 5 bases and 7 bases, with 15 bases remaining between them. Here the CDR3 DNA reads TGTGCCAGCAGGGCCGGGACGGCGAGCGGGGAGCTGTTTTTT. Residues: CASRAGTASGELFF.

This clonotype was seen repeatedly, ten times or more. The chain carries TRBV15 and TRBJ2-3; D not certain. The germline V and J ends were trimmed by 1 base and 2 bases, with 7 bases remaining between them. CDR1 and CDR2 from the germline V gene are LNHNV and YYDKDF (reference sequence). The length of the CDR3 is 14 residues. CDR3 protein: CATSRAVTTDTQYF. The DNA for the CDR3 is TGTGCCACCAGCAGAGCGGTGACCACAGATACGCAGTATTTT.

The chain employs TRBV7-2 and TRBJ1-3; D not resolved. From germline, CDR1 is SGHTA and CDR2 FQGNSA. This CDR3 is 14 amino acids long. V shed 2 bases and J shed 8 bases, with 13 bases lying between them. CDR3 bases: TGTGCCAGCAGCTTATCGCCGGCGGCGGACACCATATATTTT. Amino acids: CASSLSPAADTIYF. Full variable domain (outside the CDR3, taken from reference TRBV7-2 and TRBJ1-3): GAGVSQSPSNKVTEKGKDVELRCDPISGHTALYWYRQSLGQGLEFLIYFQGNSAPDKSGLPSDRFSAERTGGSVSTLTIQRTQQEDSAVYLCASSLSPAADTIYFGEGSWLTVV.

The chain joins TRBV29-1 to TRBJ2-3; D is tentatively TRBD1 or TRBD2 (5 bases each). Trimming left V 6 bases short and J 10 bases short, with 14 bases between. Germline values: CDR1 SQVTM, CDR2 ANQGSEA. The CDR3 loop spans 11 amino acids. CDR3: CSVPGPPSQYF. Written as DNA, the CDR3 is TGCAGCGTCCCGGGGCCCCCATCGCAGTATTTT.